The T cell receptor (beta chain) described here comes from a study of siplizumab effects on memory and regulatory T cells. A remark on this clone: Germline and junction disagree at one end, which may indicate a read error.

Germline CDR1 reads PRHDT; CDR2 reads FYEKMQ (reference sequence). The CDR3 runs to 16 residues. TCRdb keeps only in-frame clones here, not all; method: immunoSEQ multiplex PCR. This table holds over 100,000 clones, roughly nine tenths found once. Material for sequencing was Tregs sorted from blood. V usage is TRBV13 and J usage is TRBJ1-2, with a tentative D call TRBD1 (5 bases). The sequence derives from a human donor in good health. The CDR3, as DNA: TGTGCCAGCAGCTCGTCCAGTCGGGGCAGGGCCTATGACTACACCTTC. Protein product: CASSSSSRGRAYDYTF.